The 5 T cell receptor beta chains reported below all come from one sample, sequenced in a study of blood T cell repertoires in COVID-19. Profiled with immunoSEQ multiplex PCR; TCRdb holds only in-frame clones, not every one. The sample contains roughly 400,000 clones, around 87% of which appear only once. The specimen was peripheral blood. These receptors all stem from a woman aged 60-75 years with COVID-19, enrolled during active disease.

CDR3 region: CASSPMGGSTEAFF. The CDR3 DNA follows: TGCGCCAGCAGCCCCATGGGGGGGAGCACTGAAGCTTTCTTT. V usage is TRBV5-1 and J usage is TRBJ1-1, with D possibly matching TRBD1 (5 bases). CDR3 size: 14 residues. Germline V CDR1 and CDR2: SGHRS, YFSETQ. V was shortened by 4 bases and J by 4 bases, with 14 bases between the two germline ends.

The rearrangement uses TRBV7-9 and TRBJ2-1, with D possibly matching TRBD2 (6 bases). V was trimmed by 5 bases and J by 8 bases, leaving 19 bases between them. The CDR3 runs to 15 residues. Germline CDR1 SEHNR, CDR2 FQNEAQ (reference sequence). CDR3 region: CASSATRGVIYEQFF. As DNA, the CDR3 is TGTGCCAGCAGCGCAACTCGCGGGGTTATCTATGAGCAGTTCTTC.

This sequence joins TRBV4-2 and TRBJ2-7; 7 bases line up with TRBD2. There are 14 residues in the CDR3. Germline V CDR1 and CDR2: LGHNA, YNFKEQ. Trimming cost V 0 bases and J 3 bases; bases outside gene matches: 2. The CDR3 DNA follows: TGTGCCAGCAGCCAAGACGGGGGGATCTACGAGCAGTACTTC. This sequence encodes CASSQDGGIYEQYF.

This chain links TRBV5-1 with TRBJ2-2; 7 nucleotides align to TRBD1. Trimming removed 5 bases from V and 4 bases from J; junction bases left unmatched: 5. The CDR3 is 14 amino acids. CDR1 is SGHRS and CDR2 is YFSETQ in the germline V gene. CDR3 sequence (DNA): TGCGCCAGCAGACCCCAGGGGGTCACCGGGGAGCTGTTTTTT. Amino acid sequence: CASRPQGVTGELFF. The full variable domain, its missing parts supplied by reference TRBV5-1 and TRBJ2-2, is KAGVTQTPRYLIKTRGQQVTLSCSPISGHRSVSWYQQTPGQGLQFLFEYFSETQRNKGNFPGRFSGRQFSNSRSEMNVSTLELGDSALYLCASRPQGVTGELFFGEGSRLTVL.

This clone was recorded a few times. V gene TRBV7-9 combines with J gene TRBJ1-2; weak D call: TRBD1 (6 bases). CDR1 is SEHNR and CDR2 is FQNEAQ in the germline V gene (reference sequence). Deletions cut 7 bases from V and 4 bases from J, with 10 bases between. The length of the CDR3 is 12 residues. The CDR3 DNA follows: TGTGCCAGCACCGAGGGGGTCTATGGCTACACCTTC. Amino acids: CASTEGVYGYTF.